This T cell receptor beta chain came from a study of blood T cells in healthy people across ages. General study points: Unsorted PBMCs blocked a conclusive comparison of naive and antigen-experienced cells.

A second PCR, run for about 7 to 11 cycles, used a sample-barcoded 5' primer plus a J-beta primer mix. TCRdb fed the 5' RACE reads into MiXCR, producing one record per CDR3 protein. The sample includes 850,000 to 1,000,000 distinct CDR3 sequences, about 51% of them seen just once. Points on this clonotype: Its target is unknown.

Germline V gene lookup returns CDR1 LGHDT and CDR2 YNNKEL (reference sequence). The V gene end was trimmed by 2 bases and the J gene end by 5 bases; junction bases not matched to a gene: 17. This CDR3 is built from 19 residues. V is TRBV3-1 and J is TRBJ2-5; TRBD2 matches at 10 bases. The sequenced sample was blood. This clonotype was obtained from an older woman in good health. The chain's CDR3 is CASSQSGLAGASKVETQYF. DNA for the CDR3: TGTGCCAGCAGCCAATCGGGCCTAGCGGGAGCATCCAAAGTTGAGACCCAGTACTTC.